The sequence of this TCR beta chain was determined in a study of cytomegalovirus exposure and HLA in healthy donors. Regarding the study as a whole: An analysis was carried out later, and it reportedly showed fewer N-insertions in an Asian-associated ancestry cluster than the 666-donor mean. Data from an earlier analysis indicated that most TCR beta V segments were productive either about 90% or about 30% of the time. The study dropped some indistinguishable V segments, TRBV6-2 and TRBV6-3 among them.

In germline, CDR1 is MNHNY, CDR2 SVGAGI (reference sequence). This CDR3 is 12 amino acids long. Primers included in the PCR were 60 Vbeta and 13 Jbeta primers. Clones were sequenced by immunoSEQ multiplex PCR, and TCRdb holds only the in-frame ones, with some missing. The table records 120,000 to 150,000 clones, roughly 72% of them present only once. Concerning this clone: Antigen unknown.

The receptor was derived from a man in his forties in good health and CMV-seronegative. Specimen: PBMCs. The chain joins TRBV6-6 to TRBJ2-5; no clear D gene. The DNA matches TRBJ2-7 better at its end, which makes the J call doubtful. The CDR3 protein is CASSRSSYEQYF. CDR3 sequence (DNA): TGTGCCAGCAGCCGAAGCTCCTACGAGCAGTACTTC.